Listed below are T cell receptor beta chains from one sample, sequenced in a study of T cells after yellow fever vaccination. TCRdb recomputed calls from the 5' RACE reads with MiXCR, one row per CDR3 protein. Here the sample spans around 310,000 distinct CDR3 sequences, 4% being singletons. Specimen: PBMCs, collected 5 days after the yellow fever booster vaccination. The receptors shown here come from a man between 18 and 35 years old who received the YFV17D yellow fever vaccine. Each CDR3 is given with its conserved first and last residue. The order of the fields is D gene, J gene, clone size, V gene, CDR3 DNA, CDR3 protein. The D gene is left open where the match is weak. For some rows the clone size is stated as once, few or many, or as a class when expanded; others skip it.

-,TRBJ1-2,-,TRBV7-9,TGTGCCAGCAGCCCGGCCCGGCAGCTGGAGGACTATGGCTACACCTTC,CASSPARQLEDYGYTF
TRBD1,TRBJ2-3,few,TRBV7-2,TGTGCCAGCAGTACGGGACAGGGGAACACAGATACGCAGTATTTT,CASSTGQGNTDTQYF
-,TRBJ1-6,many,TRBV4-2,TGTGCCAGCAGCCCGGGCAGGAGCTCCTATAATTCACCCCTCCACTTT,CASSPGRSSYNSPLHF
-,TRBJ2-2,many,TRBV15,TGTGCCACCAGCACCCTAGGTGGGGGGTTGCCCGGGGAGCTGTTTTTT,CATSTLGGGLPGELFF
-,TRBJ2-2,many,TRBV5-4,TGTGCCAGCAGCTTGGCGGTGGCCACCGGGGAGCTGTTTTTT,CASSLAVATGELFF
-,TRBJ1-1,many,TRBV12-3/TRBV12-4,TGTGCCAGCAGTTCTACGTATTCATCTGAAGCTTTCTTT,CASSSTYSSEAFF
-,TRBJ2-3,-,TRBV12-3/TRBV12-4,TGTGCCAGCACAACCAGGGATACGCAGTATTTT,CASTTRDTQYF
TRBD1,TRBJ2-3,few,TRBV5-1,TGCGCCAGCAGCAAGGGGGCGGTAACAGATACGCAGTATTTT,CASSKGAVTDTQYF
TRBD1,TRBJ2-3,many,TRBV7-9,TGTGCCAGCAGGAACCCCTACAGGGGGCGATCATCAGATACGCAGTATTTT,CASRNPYRGRSSDTQYF
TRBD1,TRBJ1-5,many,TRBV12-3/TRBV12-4,TGTGCCAGCAGCCTTGACAGGGCGAGTCAGCCCCAGCATTTT,CASSLDRASQPQHF
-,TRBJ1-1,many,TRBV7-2,TGTGCCAGCAACCGTAGGGGGAACACTGAAGCTTTCTTT,CASNRRGNTEAFF
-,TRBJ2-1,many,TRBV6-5,TGTGCCACCGCAGGTCTAGCGTCGCAGAATGAGCAGTTCTTC,CATAGLASQNEQFF
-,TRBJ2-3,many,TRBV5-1,TGCGCCAGCAGCCCGCAGGGTTCAGATACGCAGTATTTT,CASSPQGSDTQYF
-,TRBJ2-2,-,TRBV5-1,TGCGCCAGCAACTTGAAAGCGAACACCGGGGAGCTGTTTTTT,CASNLKANTGELFF
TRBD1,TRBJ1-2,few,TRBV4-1,TGCGCCAGCAGCCAAGCTTCCCCAGGGGGCGCACATGGCTACACCTTC,CASSQASPGGAHGYTF
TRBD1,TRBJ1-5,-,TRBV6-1,TGTGCCAGCAGTGGGACAGGGTCCTATCAGCCCCAGCATTTT,CASSGTGSYQPQHF
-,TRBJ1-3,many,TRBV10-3,TGTGCCATCAGTGGCAGCTCTGGAAACACCATATATTTT,CAISGSSGNTIYF
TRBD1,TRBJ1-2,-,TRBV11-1,TGTGCCAGCAGCTACCGGGACAGGGGAAGAAATGGCTACACCTTC,CASSYRDRGRNGYTF
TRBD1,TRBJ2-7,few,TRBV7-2,TGTGCCAGTCTCCGGGACAGGGGGTACGAGCAGTACTTC,CASLRDRGYEQYF
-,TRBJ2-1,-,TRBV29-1,TGCAGCGTGGAGGGACAGATACTCAATGAGCAGTTCTTC,CSVEGQILNEQFF
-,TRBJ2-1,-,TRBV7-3,TGTGCCAGCAGCTTAGGGGGTACAGGGAATGAGCAGTTCTTC,CASSLGGTGNEQFF
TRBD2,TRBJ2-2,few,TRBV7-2,TGTGCCAGCAGCTTAGTCTCTAGCGGGGGTCCCGGGGAGCTGTTTTTT,CASSLVSSGGPGELFF
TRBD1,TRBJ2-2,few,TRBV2,TGTGCCAGCAGTGACCAGGGGGCGCGTTACACCGGGGAGCTGTTTTTT,CASSDQGARYTGELFF
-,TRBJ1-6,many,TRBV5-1,TGCGCCAGCAGCTTGTACCTTGCTAATTCACCCCTCCACTTT,CASSLYLANSPLHF
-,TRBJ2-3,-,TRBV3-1,TGTGCCAGCAGCCCCCACCTCACAGATACGCAGTATTTT,CASSPHLTDTQYF
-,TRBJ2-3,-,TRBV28,TGTGCCAGCAGTTCCCGGGGTCCACCTCCTAGCACAGATACGCAGTATTTT,CASSSRGPPPSTDTQYF
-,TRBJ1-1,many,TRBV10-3,TGTGCCATCAGTGAACTGACGGAAGGAGCTTTCTTT,CAISELTEGAFF
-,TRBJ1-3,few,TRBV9,TGTGCCAGCAGGCCAGGGGACACGACACCCTCTGGAAACACCATATATTTT,CASRPGDTTPSGNTIYF
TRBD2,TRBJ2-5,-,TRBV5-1,TGCGCCAGCAGCCGGGAGGTTAACCAAGAGACCCAGTACTTC,CASSREVNQETQYF
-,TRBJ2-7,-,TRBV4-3,TGCGCCAGCAGCCAAGATTCAGGCGGCTCCTACGAGCAGTACTTC,CASSQDSGGSYEQYF
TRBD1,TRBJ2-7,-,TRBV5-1,TGCGCCAGCAGCTTGGATACAGGGGGCGAGCAGTACTTC,CASSLDTGGEQYF
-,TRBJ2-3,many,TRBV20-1,TGCAGTGCTAAGTCCTTCTCTAGCACAGATACGCAGTATTTT,CSAKSFSSTDTQYF
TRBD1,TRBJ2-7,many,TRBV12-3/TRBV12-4,TGTGCCAGCAGTTTGGGACAGGGGGCCTGGGAGCAGTACTTC,CASSLGQGAWEQYF
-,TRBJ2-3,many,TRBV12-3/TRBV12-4,TGTGCCAGCAGTTTTTCCGGGGGGCCAACAGATACGCAGTATTTT,CASSFSGGPTDTQYF
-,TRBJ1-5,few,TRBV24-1,TGTGCCACCAGTGACACTTCCGGGGGGACGCATACCCAGCATTTT,CATSDTSGGTHTQHF